Presented here are 8 T cell receptor beta chains from one specimen sequenced in a study of blood T cell repertoires in COVID-19. The method was immunoSEQ multiplex PCR; TCRdb's version includes in-frame clones alone and lacks a portion of them. The sample carries approximately 160,000 clones, roughly 72% recorded once. Sequenced input: peripheral blood. Receptors originate from a woman aged 80 or over with acute or convalescent COVID-19.

This chain joins TRBV29-1 and TRBJ2-5; the match to TRBD2 covers 14 bases. The CDR3 is 17 residues long. J was trimmed by 1 base and V by 8 bases; bases with no gene match: 12. Germline V gives CDR1 SQVTM, CDR2 ANQGSEA. The CDR3 DNA reads TGCAGCCCGCCGGGACTAGCGGGAGAGGGGGCCCAAGAGACCCAGTACTTC. It translates to CSPPGLAGEGAQETQYF.

This chain links TRBV6-5 with TRBJ1-5, with D perhaps matching TRBD1 (5 bases). The length of the CDR3 is 14 residues. Trimming took 7 bases from V and 3 from J, leaving 13 bases between them. Germline CDR1 MNHEY, CDR2 SVGAGI. CDR3 nucleotide sequence: TGTGCCAGCAAACCAGGGTGGGACAATCAGCCCCAGCATTTT. Protein: CASKPGWDNQPQHF.

This chain connects TRBV25-1 to TRBJ1-1; a possible D gene is TRBD1 (6 bases). The CDR3 totals 14 residues. Between the trimmed V and J ends, which lost 6 bases and 4 bases, there was a span of 15 bases. Germline assignment: CDR1 MGHDK and CDR2 SYGVNS. The CDR3 region is CASRLVGARTEAFF. In nucleotides, the CDR3 is TGTGCCAGCAGGTTGGTGGGGGCGCGCACTGAAGCTTTCTTT.

This chain uses TRBV10-3 with TRBJ1-5; 10 bases line up with TRBD1. V dropped 6 bases and J dropped 6; count of bases not matched to a gene: 8. The CDR3 extends over 15 amino acids. Looked up from germline, CDR1 is ENHRY and CDR2 is SYGVKD. CDR3 residues: CAISGTGDGGQPQHF. As DNA, the CDR3 is TGTGCCATCAGCGGGACAGGGGATGGGGGTCAGCCCCAGCATTTT.

This rearrangement joins TRBV14 to TRBJ2-2; D is possibly TRBD2 (5 bases). V was trimmed by 2 bases and J by 6 bases, leaving 13 bases between them. Germline loops: CDR1 SGHDN, CDR2 FVKESK. CDR3 length: 15 amino acids. This CDR3 reads CASSQIGVLAGELFF. In DNA, the CDR3 is TGTGCCAGCAGCCAAATCGGGGTATTGGCCGGGGAGCTGTTTTTT.

The J gene is TRBJ1-5, the V gene TRBV5-8, with 9 bases aligning to TRBD1. Germline loops: CDR1 SGHTS, CDR2 YDEGEE. The CDR3 is 16 amino acids. Trimming cost V 0 bases and J 5 bases; bases outside gene matches: 6. The CDR3 loop reads CASSLAEDRGDQPQHF. CDR3 in DNA: TGTGCCAGCAGCTTGGCTGAGGACAGGGGAGATCAGCCCCAGCATTTT.

The CDR3 DNA reads TGTGCCACCAGCAACCCTTCTGGGGCCACAGATACGCAGTATTTT. It is translated as CATSNPSGATDTQYF. V is TRBV15 and J is TRBJ2-3; a weak D match, TRBD1 (5 bases). The V gene lost 4 bases and the J gene lost 2 bases, with 13 bases spanning the gap. CDR1 is LNHNV, CDR2 YYDKDF, per germline (reference sequence). The CDR3 is made up of 15 amino acids.

This clone appeared once. The J gene is TRBJ1-3, the V gene TRBV5-1, with 10 bases aligning to TRBD1. This CDR3 has 16 amino acids. J was trimmed by 2 bases and V by 1 base; bases with no gene match: 3. Germline V gene data show CDR1 as SGHRS and CDR2 as YFSETQ. This CDR3 reads CASSLWGQGTGNTIYF. The CDR3 bases are TGCGCCAGCAGCTTGTGGGGACAGGGGACTGGAAACACCATATATTTT.